These 2 T cell receptor beta chains were sequenced from one sample in a study of shared T cell receptors in the human thymus. TCRdb's table, derived via immunoSEQ multiplex PCR, lists solely in-frame clones and lacks some. The table lists roughly 560,000 clones, about 84% of them singletons. The same sample was also used in a study of human thymus T cells.

The sequenced material came from thymocytes. Receptors originate from a boy under two years old with a congenital heart defect.

This clone was counted only a few times. J is TRBJ2-5 and V is TRBV7-2; TRBD2 matches at 10 bases. Germline V CDR1 and CDR2: SGHTA, FQGNSA. V lost 5 bases, J lost 1 base, and 10 bases stayed unmatched. CDR3 size: 17 residues. CDR3 amino acids: CASSGRLAGSPQETQYF. Written as DNA, the CDR3 is TGTGCCAGCAGCGGAAGACTAGCGGGCTCCCCCCAAGAGACCCAGTACTTC.

V is TRBV13 and J is TRBJ2-4; 8 bases agree with TRBD1. The V and J ends lost 1 base and 0 bases, in that order; junction bases with no gene match: 5. Germline CDR1 and CDR2: PRHDT and FYEKMQ (reference sequence). The CDR3 runs 17 residues. This chain's CDR3 is CASSLARTGLAKNIQYF. The CDR3 coding sequence is TGTGCCAGCAGCTTAGCCAGGACAGGGTTAGCCAAAAACATTCAGTACTTC. Complete variable domain (other parts from reference TRBV13 and TRBJ2-4): AAGVIQSPRHLIKEKRETATLKCYPIPRHDTVYWYQQGPGQDPQFLISFYEKMQSDKGSIPDRFSAQQFSDYHSELNMSSLELGDSALYFCASSLARTGLAKNIQYFGAGTRLSVL.